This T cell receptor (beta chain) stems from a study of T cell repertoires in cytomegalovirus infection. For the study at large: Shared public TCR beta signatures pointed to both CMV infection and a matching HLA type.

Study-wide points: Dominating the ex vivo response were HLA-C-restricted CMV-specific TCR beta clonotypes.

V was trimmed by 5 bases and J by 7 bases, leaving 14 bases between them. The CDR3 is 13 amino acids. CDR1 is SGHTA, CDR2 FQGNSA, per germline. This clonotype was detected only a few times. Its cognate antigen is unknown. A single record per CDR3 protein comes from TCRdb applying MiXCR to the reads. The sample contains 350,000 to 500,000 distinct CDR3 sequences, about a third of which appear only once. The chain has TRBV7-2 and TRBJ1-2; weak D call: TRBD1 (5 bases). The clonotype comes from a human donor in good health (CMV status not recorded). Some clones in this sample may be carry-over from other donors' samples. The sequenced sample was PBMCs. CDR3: CASSPAGGSGYTF. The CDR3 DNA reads TGTGCCAGCAGCCCAGCCGGGGGGAGTGGCTACACCTTC.